This entry is about one T cell receptor beta chain. Its antigen is unidentified. The data are from a study of CD8 T cells in ankylosing spondylitis. Whole-study results and caveats: Seemingly distinctive of ankylosing spondylitis blood was a TCR beta motif formed by eight highly homologous variants.

V was clipped by 8 bases and J by 1 base; unmatched bases: 4. CDR3 length: 13 residues. Germline V gene lookup returns CDR1 SGHTA and CDR2 FQGNSA. Via MiXCR, TCRdb re-called the 5' RACE reads, giving one row per CDR3 protein. The data contain about 52,000 distinct CDR3 sequences, 7.4% of them singletons. Input material: blood, either unsorted or a sorted T cell fraction (not recorded which). The chain links TRBV7-2 to TRBJ2-7; TRBD2 matches at 8 bases. The sequence was collected from a female donor with ankylosing spondylitis or in good health (not recorded which). The CDR3 DNA sequence: TGTGCCAGCGCGGGGGGAGTTTCCTACGAGCAGTACTTC. This gives the protein CASAGGVSYEQYF. Full variable domain (outside the CDR3, taken from reference TRBV7-2 and TRBJ2-7): GAGVSQSPSNKVTEKGKDVELRCDPISGHTALYWYRQSLGQGLEFLIYFQGNSAPDKSGLPSDRFSAERTGGSVSTLTIQRTQQEDSAVYLCASAGGVSYEQYFGPGTRLTVT.